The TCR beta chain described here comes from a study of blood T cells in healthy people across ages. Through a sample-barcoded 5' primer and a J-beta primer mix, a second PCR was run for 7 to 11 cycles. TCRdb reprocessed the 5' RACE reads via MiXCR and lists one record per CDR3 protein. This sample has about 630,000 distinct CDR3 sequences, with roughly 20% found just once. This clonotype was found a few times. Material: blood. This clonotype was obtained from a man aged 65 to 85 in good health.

The CDR3 DNA reads TGCAGCGCCGACCGGGGGGCGGGCACTGAAGCTTTCTTT. Its protein product is CSADRGAGTEAFF. V usage is TRBV29-1 and J usage is TRBJ1-1, with D possibly being TRBD1 (6 bases). Per germline, CDR1 SQVTM and CDR2 ANQGSEA. This CDR3 has 13 residues. Deletions cut 7 bases from V and 4 bases from J, with 16 bases between.